One and the same sample provided the 24 T cell receptor beta chains below, sequenced in a study of naive CD8 T cells in extremely preterm neonates. Cord blood came from elective full-term cesareans at 37-41 weeks without labor or membrane rupture. The data were produced by immunoSEQ multiplex PCR, yet TCRdb's version contains in-frame clones alone and is incomplete. The profile covers over 5,500 clones, with 95% to 99% appearing a single time and 0.35% to 0.45% taken by the ten largest. The source material was naive CD8+ T cells from cord blood. The receptors shown here come from a newborn in good health.

V and J are TRBV4-1 and TRBJ2-3; TRBD2 aligns across 8 bases. Unmatched junction bases numbered 8, after V lost 0 bases and J lost 3 bases. The CDR3 is made up of 17 amino acids. The V gene's germline CDR1 is MGHRA and CDR2 YSYEKL. The CDR3 sequence: CASSQESGGIRTDTQYF. CDR3 in DNA: TGCGCCAGCAGCCAAGAATCGGGAGGGATAAGGACAGATACGCAGTATTTT.

V is TRBV11-2 and J is TRBJ2-3; 11 bases fit TRBD1. The germline CDR1 and CDR2 sequences are SGHAT and FQNNGV. The J segment lost 4 bases and the V segment lost 11 bases, leaving 2 bases of the junction unmatched. The CDR3 is made up of 12 amino acids. This CDR3 reads CAGGQGADTQYF. The DNA for the CDR3 is TGTGCCGGGGGACAGGGGGCAGATACGCAGTATTTT.

V is TRBV4-1 and J is TRBJ2-7, with 7 bases matching TRBD1. The CDR3 loop spans 13 amino acids. Germline V gene sequence: CDR1 MGHRA, CDR2 YSYEKL. V gave up 8 bases and J gave up 0 bases; unmatched junction bases: 4. The CDR3 reads CASRAGGSYEQYF. DNA for the CDR3: TGCGCCAGCCGAGCAGGGGGCTCCTACGAGCAGTACTTC.

This clone has a single count. The chain recombines TRBV6-6 with TRBJ1-5, with D possibly TRBD1 on 5 matching bases. The CDR3 totals 15 residues. Trimming removed 3 bases from V and 5 bases from J, with 14 bases in between. Germline V lookup: CDR1 MNHNY, CDR2 SVGAGI (reference sequence). CDR3 nucleotide sequence: TGTGCCAGCAGTTATCCAGGGTTAGCAGATCAGCCCCAGCATTTT. This gives the protein CASSYPGLADQPQHF.

This rearrangement joins TRBV5-6 to TRBJ2-5; 7 bases agree with TRBD2. With 2 bases clipped from V and 4 bases from J, the junction kept 2 bases outside the gene matches. This CDR3 is built from 13 residues. Germline CDR1 and CDR2: SGHDT and YYEEEE. DNA for the CDR3: TGTGCCAGCAGCTTATGGGGGGGAGAGACCCAGTACTTC. This translates into CASSLWGGETQYF.

This chain uses TRBV9 with TRBJ2-7; 7 positions match TRBD1. With the DNA end fitting TRBJ2-5 better, the J assignment may be wrong. The CDR3 is made up of 15 amino acids. Germline V gives CDR1 SGDLS, CDR2 YYNGEE. The CDR3: CASSPPTGPQETQYF. In nucleotides, the CDR3 is TGTGCCAGCAGCCCCCCGACAGGGCCCCAAGAGACCCAGTACTTC.

The J gene is TRBJ1-1, the V gene TRBV10-3, with TRBD1 matching 9 bases. This CDR3 comprises 13 residues. Germline V CDR1 and CDR2: ENHRY, SYGVKD. Germline trimming cut 5 bases from V and 6 bases from J; bases unmatched to any gene: 4. The CDR3 coding sequence is TGTGCCATCAGTCCGGGACAGGGCCCTGAAGCTTTCTTT. Translated: CAISPGQGPEAFF.

J is TRBJ1-2 and V is TRBV29-1; tentatively, D is TRBD1 (6 bases). The V gene's germline CDR1 is SQVTM and CDR2 ANQGSEA. The V end lost 6 bases, the J end lost 0 bases, and 14 bases lay between the germline ends. The CDR3 loop spans 14 amino acids. DNA of the CDR3: TGCAGCGTAGAAACAGGGCTCGCTAACTATGGCTACACCTTC. It encodes CSVETGLANYGYTF.

The genes are TRBV11-2 and TRBJ2-1; D not resolved. V was trimmed by 1 base and J by 3 bases, leaving 4 bases between them. This CDR3 comprises 13 residues. Germline V gives CDR1 SGHAT, CDR2 FQNNGV. The CDR3 coding sequence is TGTGCCAGCAGCTTAGGAGTCTACAATGAGCAGTTCTTC. Protein product: CASSLGVYNEQFF.

The chain employs TRBV4-1 and TRBJ2-7; the D gene is possibly TRBD2 (5 bases). The germline CDR1 and CDR2 sequences are MGHRA and YSYEKL. The CDR3 covers 15 residues. Trimming stripped 0 bases from V and 1 base from J, with 10 bases between. CDR3 in DNA: TGCGCCAGCAGCCAAGATTCGTCGGGGTCCTACGAGCAGTACTTC. Translating it yields CASSQDSSGSYEQYF.

This chain uses TRBV9 with TRBJ2-1; 7 bases are shared with TRBD2. The junction had 5 bases not matched to a gene; V was cut back by 2 bases and J by 0 bases. The CDR3 sequence is 16 residues long. Germline CDR1 is SGDLS and CDR2 is YYNGEE. CDR3 sequence (DNA): TGTGCCAGCAGCGTTGACGGGGGGATCTCCTACAATGAGCAGTTCTTC. Translating gives CASSVDGGISYNEQFF.

The CDR3 DNA is TGTGCCAGCAGCTTTATAGTATCCGGGGCCAACGTCCTGACTTTC. It is translated as CASSFIVSGANVLTF. The chain is built from TRBV11-2 and TRBJ2-6; D gene unclear. This CDR3 comprises 15 residues. Trimming shortened V by 3 bases and J by 4 bases, and 10 bases separated the two germline ends. Looked up from germline, CDR1 is SGHAT and CDR2 is FQNNGV.

The DNA for the CDR3 is TGTGCCAGCAGCTTAGATTCTTGGACTAGCGGGAGTAATGACGAGCAGTACTTC. It is translated as CASSLDSWTSGSNDEQYF. V and J are TRBV11-2 and TRBJ2-7; the match to TRBD2 covers 13 bases. Germline CDR1 is SGHAT and CDR2 is FQNNGV. With 0 bases clipped from V and 5 bases from J, the junction kept 10 bases outside the gene matches. The CDR3 loop spans 18 amino acids.

The chain carries TRBV28 and TRBJ1-1; D remains ambiguous. The V end lost 2 bases, the J end lost 6 bases, and 16 bases lay between the germline ends. CDR1 MDHEN and CDR2 SYDVKM come from the germline V gene. The CDR3 contains 15 residues. This CDR3 is CASSLGPPPPPEAFF. CDR3 nucleotide sequence: TGTGCCAGCAGTTTAGGGCCCCCACCTCCTCCTGAAGCTTTCTTT.

In DNA form, the CDR3 reads TGTGCCAGCAGTTTATTTCAGGGTGACACTGAAGCTTTCTTT. Protein product: CASSLFQGDTEAFF. V and J are TRBV27 and TRBJ1-1, with a possible D match to TRBD1 (5 bases). CDR1 is MNHEY, CDR2 SMNVEV, per germline (reference sequence). The V end was cut by 1 base, the J end by 3 bases, with 9 bases between. The CDR3 spans 14 residues.

V usage is TRBV7-6 and J usage is TRBJ1-1, with D uncertain. CDR3 length: 13 residues. CDR1 and CDR2 (germline): SGHVS, FNYEAQ. V lost 5 bases, J lost 6 bases, and 13 bases lay in between. As DNA, the CDR3 is TGTGCCAGCAGCCCGGGAGGAAGGGCTGAAGCTTTCTTT. It codes for CASSPGGRAEAFF. The whole variable domain, remainder taken from reference TRBV7-6 and TRBJ1-1, is GAGVSQSPRYKVTKRGQDVALRCDPISGHVSLYWYRQALGQGPEFLTYFNYEAQQDKSGLPNDRFSAERPEGSISTLTIQRTEQRDSAMYRCASSPGGRAEAFFGQGTRLTVV.

The V gene is TRBV27, the J gene TRBJ2-3; D may be TRBD2 (7 bases). The germline gives CDR1 MNHEY, CDR2 SMNVEV (reference sequence). V was trimmed by 1 base and J by 4 bases, leaving 15 bases between them. The CDR3 sequence is 16 residues long. For the CDR3, the DNA is TGTGCCAGCAGTTTATGGGGAGGAGGGGGGGCAGATACGCAGTATTTT. Its translation: CASSLWGGGGADTQYF.

The chain couples TRBV5-6 to TRBJ1-1; 7 bases line up with TRBD1. The V gene end was trimmed by 4 bases and the J gene end by 7 bases; junction bases not matched to a gene: 7. The CDR3 runs 13 residues. Germline loops: CDR1 SGHDT, CDR2 YYEEEE. The CDR3 DNA follows: TGTGCCAGCAGCCCCGGGACAGTGATTGAAGCTTTCTTT. Protein: CASSPGTVIEAFF.

The V call is TRBV4-2, the J call TRBJ2-1; possible D gene TRBD1, 7 bases. This CDR3 has 16 residues. Germline CDR1 LGHNA, CDR2 YNFKEQ. V dropped 4 bases and J dropped 7 bases, with 20 bases sitting between them. The CDR3 DNA is TGTGCCAGCAGCCCGGCCAGGGGGGAATACCCTAATGAGCAGTTCTTC. Translating it yields CASSPARGEYPNEQFF.

This clone came up once. This CDR3 reads CASSAPGQGARLETQYF. In nucleotides, the CDR3 is TGTGCCAGCAGCGCCCCGGGACAGGGGGCGCGGTTGGAGACCCAGTACTTC. The chain is built from TRBV5-4 and TRBJ2-5; TRBD1 agrees at 12 bases. Germline CDR1 is SGHNT and CDR2 is YYREEE (reference sequence). With V trimmed by 4 bases and J by 5 bases, 12 bases remained unmatched. This CDR3 region has 17 residues.

This chain connects TRBV4-3 to TRBJ2-1; TRBD2 might be the D (6 bases). The CDR3 length is 15 residues. Trimming pared 4 bases from V and 5 bases from J, leaving 15 bases between. Germline assignment: CDR1 LGHNA and CDR2 YSLEER. In DNA, the CDR3 is TGCGCCAGCAGCCCCTGGTGGGGGGAGAACAATGAGCAGTTCTTC. Its protein is CASSPWWGENNEQFF.

This chain joins TRBV5-1 and TRBJ1-2; D ambiguous. The CDR3 has 16 residues. Germline assignment: CDR1 SGHRS and CDR2 YFSETQ. V shed 3 bases and J shed 4 bases, with 19 bases lying between them. The CDR3 DNA follows: TGCGCCAGCAGCTATGAGACAACCTCCAGGTCCTATGGCTACACCTTC. It translates to CASSYETTSRSYGYTF.

The genes are TRBV28 and TRBJ2-7, with D perhaps matching TRBD1 (6 bases). This CDR3 has 12 amino acids. V was cut by 5 bases and J by 1 base, with 6 bases left in between. The germline gives CDR1 MDHEN, CDR2 SYDVKM. The CDR3 nucleotides read TGTGCCAGCAGTACAGGGTCCTACGAGCAGTACTTC. Protein: CASSTGSYEQYF.

The chain has TRBV9 and TRBJ2-3, with 11 nucleotides matching TRBD2. This CDR3 comprises 17 residues. Germline V gene sequence: CDR1 SGDLS, CDR2 YYNGEE. After removal of 3 bases from V and 0 bases from J, the junction contained 6 bases not matched to a gene. The CDR3 nucleotides read TGTGCCAGCAGCGGCCTAGCGGGGGGAACTAGCACAGATACGCAGTATTTT. This sequence encodes CASSGLAGGTSTDTQYF.